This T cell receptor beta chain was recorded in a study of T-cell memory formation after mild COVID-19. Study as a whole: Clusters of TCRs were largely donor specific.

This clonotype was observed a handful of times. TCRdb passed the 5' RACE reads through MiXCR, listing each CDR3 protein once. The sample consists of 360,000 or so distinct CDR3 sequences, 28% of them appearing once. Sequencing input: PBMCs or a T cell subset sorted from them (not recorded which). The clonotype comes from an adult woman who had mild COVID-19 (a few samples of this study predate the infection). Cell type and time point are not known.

The DNA of the CDR3 is TGCGCCAGCAGCCAAGATTCCATTGAGCAGTTCTTC. This codes for CASSQDSIEQFF. This chain uses TRBV4-1 with TRBJ2-1; D is unresolved. The CDR3 runs to 12 residues. Germline V lookup: CDR1 MGHRA, CDR2 YSYEKL. V was clipped by 0 bases and J by 9 bases, with 6 bases between them.